This T cell receptor beta chain is drawn from a study of T cells after yellow fever vaccination. The overall study: When fractions had low cell numbers, they were prepared with SMART-Seq v4 Ultra Low Input.

The CDR3 length is 15 residues. Germline V gene sequence: CDR1 MNHEY, CDR2 SVGAGI. V lost 0 bases and J lost 4, with 12 bases in between. Points from the study as a whole: The booster saw the reappearance of most primary-vaccination clones (96% CD4, 88% CD8).

In this sample, this clonotype turned up once. The antigen is unknown. TCRdb independently ran MiXCR on the 5' RACE reads; one entry per CDR3 protein. The data hold hundreds of thousands of distinct CDR3 sequences, with roughly 20% observed a single time. The gene calls are TRBV6-5 and TRBJ1-2; no reliable D call. This clonotype was sampled from a young man who received the YFV17D yellow fever vaccine. The sequencing used PBMCs, collected before the yellow fever booster vaccination. CDR3 residues: CASSYSRGLGYGYTF. Written as DNA, the CDR3 is TGTGCCAGCAGTTACTCGCGGGGTTTGGGCTATGGCTACACCTTC.